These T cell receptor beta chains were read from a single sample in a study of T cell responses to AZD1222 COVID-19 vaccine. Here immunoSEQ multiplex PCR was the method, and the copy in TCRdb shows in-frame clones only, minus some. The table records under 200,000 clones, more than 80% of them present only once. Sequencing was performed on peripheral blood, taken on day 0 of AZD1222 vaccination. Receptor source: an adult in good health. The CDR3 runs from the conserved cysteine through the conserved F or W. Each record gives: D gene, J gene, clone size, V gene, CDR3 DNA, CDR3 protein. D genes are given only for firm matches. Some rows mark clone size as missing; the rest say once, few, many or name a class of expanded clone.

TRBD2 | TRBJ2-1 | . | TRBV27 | TGTGCCAGCATTAAAATCAACGAGGGACAATGGGATAGCGGGAGAACGGACAATGAGCAGTTCTTC | CASIKINEGQWDSGRTDNEQFF
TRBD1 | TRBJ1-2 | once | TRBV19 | TGTGCCAGTAACCTGGACAGGGCCTTCCCCTACTATGGCTACACCTTC | CASNLDRAFPYYGYTF
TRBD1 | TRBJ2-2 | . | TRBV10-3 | TGTGCCATCAGACCCGACAGGGTAGGCACCGGGGAGCTGTTTTTT | CAIRPDRVGTGELFF
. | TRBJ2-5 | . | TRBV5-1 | TGCGCCAGCAGCCCCCCCGGATCCACCCAGTACTTC | CASSPPGSTQYF
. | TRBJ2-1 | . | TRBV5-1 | TGCGCCAGCAGCTCCGCCCCGTGGACTTCCTACAATGAGCAGTTCTTC | CASSSAPWTSYNEQFF
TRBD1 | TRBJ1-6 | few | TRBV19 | TGTGCCAGTAGTCCCGGGGACAGAATACTTGTTTCACCCCTCCACTTT | CASSPGDRILVSPLHF
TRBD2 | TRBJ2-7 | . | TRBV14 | TGTGCCAGCAGCCAAGGAACTAGCGGGAGGTTCGAGCAGTACTTC | CASSQGTSGRFEQYF
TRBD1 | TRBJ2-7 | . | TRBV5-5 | TGTGCCAGCAGCTTGTCAAACAGGGGGCTAGGACCCTACGAGCAGTACTTC | CASSLSNRGLGPYEQYF
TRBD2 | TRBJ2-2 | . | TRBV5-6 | TGTGCCAGCAGCTTGGTAGCGGGAGGCACCGGGGAGCTGTTTTTT | CASSLVAGGTGELFF
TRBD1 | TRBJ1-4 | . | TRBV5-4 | TGTGCCAGCAGCTTGGGCAGGGGGCGGGCTAATGAAAAACTGTTTTTT | CASSLGRGRANEKLFF
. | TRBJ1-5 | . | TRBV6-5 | TGTGCCAGCAGTTACTATGGGGGAAGCGATCAGCCCCAGCATTTT | CASSYYGGSDQPQHF
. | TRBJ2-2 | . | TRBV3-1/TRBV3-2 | TGTGCCAGCAGCCTTCTATTCCGGACAGCCTACACCGGGGAGCTGTTTTTT | CASSLLFRTAYTGELFF
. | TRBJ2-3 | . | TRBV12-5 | TGTGCTAGTGGTTTGGACTCCATTAGTACAGATACGCAGTATTTT | CASGLDSISTDTQYF
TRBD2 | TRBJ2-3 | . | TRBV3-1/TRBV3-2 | TGTGCCAGCGGCCTAGCGGGGGGGCCCAAGACAGATACGCAGTATTTT | CASGLAGGPKTDTQYF
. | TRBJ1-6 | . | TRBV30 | TGTGCCTGGAGTGGGGTACAGGATAATTCACCCCTCCACTTT | CAWSGVQDNSPLHF
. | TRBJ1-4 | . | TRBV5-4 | TGTGCCAGCAGCTTCGGGGAGGGGAATGAAAAACTGTTTTTT | CASSFGEGNEKLFF
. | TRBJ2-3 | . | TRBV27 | TGTGCCAGCATGGGACCCTCGGATACGCAGTATTTT | CASMGPSDTQYF
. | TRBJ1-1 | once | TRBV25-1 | TGTGCCAGCAGTAACACAAACAGGGCCTCCGAAGCTTTCTTT | CASSNTNRASEAFF
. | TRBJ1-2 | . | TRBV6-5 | TGTGCCAGCATGGCCATCGCGACAGACAACTATGGCTACACCTTC | CASMAIATDNYGYTF
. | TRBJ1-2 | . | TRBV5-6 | TGTGCCAGCAACACGGCGGTGAGCTATGGCTACACCTTC | CASNTAVSYGYTF
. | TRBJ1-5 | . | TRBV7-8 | TGTGCCAGCAGCTTAGCTGCCTTATCTAATCAGCCCCAGCATTTT | CASSLAALSNQPQHF
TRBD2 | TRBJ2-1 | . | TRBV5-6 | TGTGCCAGCAGCTTACTAGCGGGCGAGCAGTTCTTC | CASSLLAGEQFF
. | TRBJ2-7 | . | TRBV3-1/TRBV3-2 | TGTGCCAGCAGCTCCGGGACATACTACGAGCAGTACTTC | CASSSGTYYEQYF
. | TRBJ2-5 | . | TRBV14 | TGTGCCAGCAGCCAAGACACTAGACAGTCCCATGACTTC | CASSQDTRQSHDF
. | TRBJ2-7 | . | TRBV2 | TGTGCCAGCACCGGGGCCTCCAATCCAAGCGAGCAGTACTTC | CASTGASNPSEQYF
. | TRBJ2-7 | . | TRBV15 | TGTGCCACCAGCCAAACAGGTTACCCCTCCTACGAGCAGTACTTC | CATSQTGYPSYEQYF
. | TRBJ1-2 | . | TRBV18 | TGTGCCAGCTCACCCGAGACAGGCAGAACCTATGGCTACACCTTC | CASSPETGRTYGYTF
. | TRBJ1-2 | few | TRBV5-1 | TGCGCCAGCAGCTTGTCACAGAATGGCTACACCTTC | CASSLSQNGYTF
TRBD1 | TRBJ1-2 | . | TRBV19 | TGTGCCAGTAGTGCCCAGGGGGCAGGCTCGGGCTACACCTTC | CASSAQGAGSGYTF
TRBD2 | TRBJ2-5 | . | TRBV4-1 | TGCGCCAGCAGACGAGGACTAGCGGGGGGGCAGGAGACCCAGTACTTC | CASRRGLAGGQETQYF
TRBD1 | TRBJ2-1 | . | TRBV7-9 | TGTGCCAGCAGCCCGGGACAGAGACCCTACAATGAGCAGTTCTTC | CASSPGQRPYNEQFF
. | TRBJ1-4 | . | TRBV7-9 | TGTGCCAGCAGCCCCTCCATGGGTGAAAAACTGTTTTTT | CASSPSMGEKLFF
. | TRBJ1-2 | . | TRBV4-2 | TGTGCCAGCAGCCAAGATATGGGACAAGGGGGATATAACTATGGCTACACCTTC | CASSQDMGQGGYNYGYTF
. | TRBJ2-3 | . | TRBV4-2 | TGTGCCAGCAGCCAAAGCTGGCGGGACGCAGATACGCAGTATTTT | CASSQSWRDADTQYF
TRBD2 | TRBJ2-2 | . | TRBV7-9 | TGTGCCAGCAGCCCTAGCGGGAGAACGGTCGGGGAGCTGTTTTTT | CASSPSGRTVGELFF
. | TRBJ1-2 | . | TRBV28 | TGTGCCAGCAAGATGGGAGCAAGCTATGGCTACACCTTC | CASKMGASYGYTF
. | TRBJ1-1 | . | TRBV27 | TGTGCCAGCAGTTTGGACGGATTGAGCACTGAAGCTTTCTTT | CASSLDGLSTEAFF
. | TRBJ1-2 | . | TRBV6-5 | TGTGCCAGCAGTTACAAACTACAGGACAACTATGGCTACACCTTC | CASSYKLQDNYGYTF